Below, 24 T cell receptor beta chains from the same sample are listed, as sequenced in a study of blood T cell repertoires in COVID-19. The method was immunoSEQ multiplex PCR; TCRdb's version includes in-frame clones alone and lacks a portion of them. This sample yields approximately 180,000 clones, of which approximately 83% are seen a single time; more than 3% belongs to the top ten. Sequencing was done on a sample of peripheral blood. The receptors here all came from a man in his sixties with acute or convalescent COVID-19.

The CDR3, as DNA: TGTGCCAGTAGTCCCAGGGACAATTCCTACGAGCAGTACTTC. Translation gives CASSPRDNSYEQYF. This sequence joins TRBV19 and TRBJ2-7; D perhaps matches TRBD1 (6 bases). Trimming took off 5 bases at V and 1 base at J, with 12 bases between the two ends. The germline V gene encodes CDR1 LNHDA and CDR2 SQIVND (reference sequence). The CDR3 is 14 amino acids.

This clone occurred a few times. The CDR3 region is CASSAQTSENEQFF. CDR3 DNA: TGTGCCAGCAGCGCCCAGACTAGTGAAAATGAGCAGTTCTTC. V gene TRBV9 combines with J gene TRBJ2-1, with D tentatively TRBD2 (6 bases). With 3 bases removed from V and 7 bases from J, the gap between germline ends came to 14 bases. This CDR3 is built from 14 residues. The germline V gene has CDR1 SGDLS and CDR2 YYNGEE.

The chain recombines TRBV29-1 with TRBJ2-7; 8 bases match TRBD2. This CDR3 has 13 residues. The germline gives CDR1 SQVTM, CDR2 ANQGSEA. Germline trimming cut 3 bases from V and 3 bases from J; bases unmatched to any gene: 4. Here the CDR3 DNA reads TGCAGCGTTGATGGGACTAGTCACTACGAGCAGTACTTC. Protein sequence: CSVDGTSHYEQYF.

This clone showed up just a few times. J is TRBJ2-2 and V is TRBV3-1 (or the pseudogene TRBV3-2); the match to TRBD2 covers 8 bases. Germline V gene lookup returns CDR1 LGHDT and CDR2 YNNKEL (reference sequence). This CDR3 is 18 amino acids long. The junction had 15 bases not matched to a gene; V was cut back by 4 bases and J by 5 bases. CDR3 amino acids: CASSPLAGILSATGELFF. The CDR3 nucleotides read TGTGCCAGCAGCCCGCTAGCGGGTATACTATCTGCGACCGGGGAGCTGTTTTTT.

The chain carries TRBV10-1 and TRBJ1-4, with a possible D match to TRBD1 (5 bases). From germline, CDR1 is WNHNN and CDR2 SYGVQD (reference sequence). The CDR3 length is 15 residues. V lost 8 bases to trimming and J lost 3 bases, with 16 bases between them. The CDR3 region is CASSPGNWPNEKLFF. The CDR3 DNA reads TGCGCCAGCTCCCCAGGGAATTGGCCTAATGAAAAACTGTTTTTT.

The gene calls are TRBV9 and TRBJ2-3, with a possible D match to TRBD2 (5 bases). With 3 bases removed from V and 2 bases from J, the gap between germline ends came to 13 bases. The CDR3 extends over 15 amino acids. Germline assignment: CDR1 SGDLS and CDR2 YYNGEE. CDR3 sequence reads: CASSAPAGHTDTQYF. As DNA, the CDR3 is TGTGCCAGCAGCGCCCCTGCGGGCCACACAGATACGCAGTATTTT.

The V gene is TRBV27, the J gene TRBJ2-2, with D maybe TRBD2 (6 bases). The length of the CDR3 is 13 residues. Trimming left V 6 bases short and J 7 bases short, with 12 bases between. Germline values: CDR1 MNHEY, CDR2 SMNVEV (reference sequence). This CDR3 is CASRGLGRGELFF. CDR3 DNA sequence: TGTGCCAGCAGGGGACTGGGACGCGGGGAGCTGTTTTTT.

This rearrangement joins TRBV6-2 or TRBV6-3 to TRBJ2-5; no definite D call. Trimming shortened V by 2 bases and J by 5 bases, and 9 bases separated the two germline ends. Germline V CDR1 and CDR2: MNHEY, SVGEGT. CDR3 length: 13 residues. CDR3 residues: CASSYGQVETQYF. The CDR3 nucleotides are TGTGCCAGCAGTTACGGGCAGGTGGAGACCCAGTACTTC.

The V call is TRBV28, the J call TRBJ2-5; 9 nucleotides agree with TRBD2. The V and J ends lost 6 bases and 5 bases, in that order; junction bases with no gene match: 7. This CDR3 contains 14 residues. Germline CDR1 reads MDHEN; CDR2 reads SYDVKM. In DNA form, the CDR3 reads TGTGCCAGCAGCTCCTCCGGACTAGCGGAGACCCAGTACTTC. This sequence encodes CASSSSGLAETQYF.

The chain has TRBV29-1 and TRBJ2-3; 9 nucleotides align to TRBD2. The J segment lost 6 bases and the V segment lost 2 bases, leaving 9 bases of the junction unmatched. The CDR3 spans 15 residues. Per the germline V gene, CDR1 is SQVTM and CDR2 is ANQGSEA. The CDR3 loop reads CSVEPAGGPSDTQYF. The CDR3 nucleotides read TGCAGCGTTGAACCAGCGGGAGGCCCTTCGGATACGCAGTATTTT.

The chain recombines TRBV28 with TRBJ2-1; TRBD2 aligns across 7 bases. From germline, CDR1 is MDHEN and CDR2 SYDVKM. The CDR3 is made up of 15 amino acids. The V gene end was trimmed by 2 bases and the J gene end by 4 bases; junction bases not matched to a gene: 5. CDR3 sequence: CASSLAGGFYNEQFF. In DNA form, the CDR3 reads TGTGCCAGCAGTTTAGCCGGGGGGTTTTACAATGAGCAGTTCTTC.

The CDR3 sequence: CSALSGSGMDEQFF. The CDR3 coding sequence is TGCAGCGCCCTTAGCGGGAGTGGCATGGATGAGCAGTTCTTC. The chain carries TRBV29-1 and TRBJ2-1, with 9 nucleotides matching TRBD2. Trimming at V came to 7 bases and at J to 8 bases, leaving 12 bases not matched to a gene. CDR1 is SQVTM and CDR2 is ANQGSEA in the germline V gene. The CDR3 spans 14 residues.

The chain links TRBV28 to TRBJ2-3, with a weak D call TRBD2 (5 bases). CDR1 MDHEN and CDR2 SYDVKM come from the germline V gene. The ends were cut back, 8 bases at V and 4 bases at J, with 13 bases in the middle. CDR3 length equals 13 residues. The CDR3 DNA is TGTGCCAGCGGACGGGATTTCGCAGATACGCAGTATTTT. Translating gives CASGRDFADTQYF.

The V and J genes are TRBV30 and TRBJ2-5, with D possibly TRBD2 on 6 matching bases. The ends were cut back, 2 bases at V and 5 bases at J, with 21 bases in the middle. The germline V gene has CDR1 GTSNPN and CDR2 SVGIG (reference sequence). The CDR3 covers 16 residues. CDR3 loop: CAWSQTWGLGGETQYF. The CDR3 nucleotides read TGTGCCTGGAGTCAAACGTGGGGTCTTGGGGGGGAGACCCAGTACTTC.

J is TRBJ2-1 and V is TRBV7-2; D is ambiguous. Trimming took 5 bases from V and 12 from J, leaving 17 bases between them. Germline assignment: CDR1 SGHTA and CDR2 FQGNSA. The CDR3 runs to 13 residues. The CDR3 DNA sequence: TGTGCCAGCAGCATAACAAGTGACATGTCGCAGTTCTTC. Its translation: CASSITSDMSQFF.

In DNA, the CDR3 is TGTGCCAGCAGCCAAGGGGGACAGGGTGGGTTGGCTTTCTTT. Its translation is CASSQGGQGGLAFF. V usage is TRBV3-1 (or the pseudogene TRBV3-2) and J usage is TRBJ1-1, with TRBD1 matching 9 bases. Germline lookup yields CDR1 LGHDT and CDR2 YNNKEL (reference sequence). J lost 11 bases, V lost 1 base, and 8 bases had no gene match. The CDR3 has 14 residues.

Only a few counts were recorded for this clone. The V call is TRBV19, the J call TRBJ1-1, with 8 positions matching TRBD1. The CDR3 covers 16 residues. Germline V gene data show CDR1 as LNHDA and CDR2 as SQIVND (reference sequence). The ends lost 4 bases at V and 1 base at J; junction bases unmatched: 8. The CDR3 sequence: CASSSGSGGANTEAFF. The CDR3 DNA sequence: TGTGCCAGTAGTAGCGGTTCAGGGGGCGCGAACACTGAAGCTTTCTTT. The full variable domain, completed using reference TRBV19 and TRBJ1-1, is DGGITQSPKYLFRKEGQNVTLSCEQNLNHDAMYWYRQDPGQGLRLIYYSQIVNDFQKGDIAEGYSVSREKKESFPLTVTSAQKNPTAFYLCASSSGSGGANTEAFFGQGTRLTVV.

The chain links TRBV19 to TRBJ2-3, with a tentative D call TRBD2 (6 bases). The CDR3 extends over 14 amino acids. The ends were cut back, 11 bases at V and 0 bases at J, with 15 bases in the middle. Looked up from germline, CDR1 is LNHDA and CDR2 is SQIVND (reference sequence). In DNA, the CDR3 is TGTGCCTCCGCGGGGAGACAGAGCACAGATACGCAGTATTTT. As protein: CASAGRQSTDTQYF. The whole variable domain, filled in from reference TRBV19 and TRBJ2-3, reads DGGITQSPKYLFRKEGQNVTLSCEQNLNHDAMYWYRQDPGQGLRLIYYSQIVNDFQKGDIAEGYSVSREKKESFPLTVTSAQKNPTAFYLCASAGRQSTDTQYFGPGTRLTVL.

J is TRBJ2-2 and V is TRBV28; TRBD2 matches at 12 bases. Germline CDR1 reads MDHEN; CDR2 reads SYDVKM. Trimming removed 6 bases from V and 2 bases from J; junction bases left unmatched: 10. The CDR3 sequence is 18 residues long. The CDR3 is CASRPSSGRAGNTGELFF. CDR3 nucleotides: TGTGCCAGCAGGCCTTCTAGCGGGAGGGCCGGAAACACCGGGGAGCTGTTTTTT.

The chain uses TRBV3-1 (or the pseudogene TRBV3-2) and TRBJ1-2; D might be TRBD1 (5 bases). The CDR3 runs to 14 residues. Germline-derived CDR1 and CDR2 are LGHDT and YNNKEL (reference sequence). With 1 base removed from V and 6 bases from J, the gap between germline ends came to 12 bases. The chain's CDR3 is CASSQGRTQNGYTF. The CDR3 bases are TGTGCCAGCAGCCAAGGTCGGACACAAAATGGCTACACCTTC.

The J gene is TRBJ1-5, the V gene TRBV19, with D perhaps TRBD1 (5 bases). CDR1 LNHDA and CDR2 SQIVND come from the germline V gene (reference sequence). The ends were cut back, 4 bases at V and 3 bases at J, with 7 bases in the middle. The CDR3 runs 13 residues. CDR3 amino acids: CASSTRANQPQHF. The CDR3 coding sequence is TGTGCCAGTAGTACCAGGGCCAATCAGCCCCAGCATTTT.

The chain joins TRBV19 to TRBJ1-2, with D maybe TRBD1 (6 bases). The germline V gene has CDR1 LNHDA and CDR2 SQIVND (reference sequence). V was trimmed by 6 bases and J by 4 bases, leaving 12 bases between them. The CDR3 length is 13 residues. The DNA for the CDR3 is TGTGCCAGTAGCATACAGGGAACCTATGGCTACACCTTC. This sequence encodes CASSIQGTYGYTF.

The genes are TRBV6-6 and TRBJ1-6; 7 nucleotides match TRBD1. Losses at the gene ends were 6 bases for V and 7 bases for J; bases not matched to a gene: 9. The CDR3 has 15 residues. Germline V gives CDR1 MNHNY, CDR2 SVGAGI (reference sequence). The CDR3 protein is CASRHGTALNSPLHF. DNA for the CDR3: TGTGCCAGCAGACACGGGACAGCATTAAATTCACCCCTCCACTTT.

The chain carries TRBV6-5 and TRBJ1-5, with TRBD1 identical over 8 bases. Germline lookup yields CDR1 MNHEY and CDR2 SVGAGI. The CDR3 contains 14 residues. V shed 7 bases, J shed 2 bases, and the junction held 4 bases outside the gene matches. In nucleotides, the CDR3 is TGTGCCAGCAAGAAACAGGGGGGCAATCAGCCCCAGCATTTT. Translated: CASKKQGGNQPQHF.